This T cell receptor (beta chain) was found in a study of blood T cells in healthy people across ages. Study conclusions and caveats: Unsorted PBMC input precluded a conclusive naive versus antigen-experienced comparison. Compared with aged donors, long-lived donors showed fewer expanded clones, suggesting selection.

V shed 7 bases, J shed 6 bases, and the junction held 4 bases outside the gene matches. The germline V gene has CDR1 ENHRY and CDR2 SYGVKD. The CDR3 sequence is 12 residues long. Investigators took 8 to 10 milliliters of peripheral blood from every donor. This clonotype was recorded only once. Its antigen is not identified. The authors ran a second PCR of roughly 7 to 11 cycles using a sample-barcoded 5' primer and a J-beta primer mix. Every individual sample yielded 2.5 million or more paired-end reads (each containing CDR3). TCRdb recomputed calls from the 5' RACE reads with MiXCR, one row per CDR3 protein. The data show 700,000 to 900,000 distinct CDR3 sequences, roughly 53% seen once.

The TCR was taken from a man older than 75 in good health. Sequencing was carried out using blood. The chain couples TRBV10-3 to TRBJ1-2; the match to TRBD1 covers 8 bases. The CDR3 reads CAIIGQGDGYTF. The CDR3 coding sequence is TGTGCCATCATAGGACAGGGCGATGGCTACACCTTC.